This T cell receptor (beta chain) was documented in a study of technical replicates of blood from a few donors. CDR1 SGDLS and CDR2 YYNGEE come from the germline V gene. Trimming took 4 bases from V and 5 from J; bases not matched to a gene: 4. The CDR3 runs to 13 residues. Some clones are missing from TCRdb's copy, which holds only in-frame ones; the method was immunoSEQ multiplex PCR. The table shows tens of thousands of clones, with 95% to 98% occurring only once. The material sequenced was T cells isolated from PBMCs. This TCR was recovered from a human donor in good health. The rearrangement links TRBV9 to TRBJ1-2; the match to TRBD1 covers 8 bases. CDR3 residues: CASSLDREYGYTF. For the CDR3, the DNA is TGTGCCAGCAGCTTGGACAGGGAATATGGCTACACCTTC. The full variable domain, completed using reference TRBV9 and TRBJ1-2, is DSGVTQTPKHLITATGQRVTLRCSPRSGDLSVYWYQQSLDQGLQFLIQYYNGEERAKGNILERFSAQQFPDLHSELNLSSLELGDSALYFCASSLDREYGYTFGSGTRLTVV.